The 21 T cell receptor beta chains reported below all come from one sample, sequenced in a study of early T cells in non-severe SARS-CoV-2 infection. TCRdb reprocessed the 5' RACE reads via MiXCR and lists one record per CDR3 protein. This sample has tens of thousands of distinct CDR3 sequences; under 15% occur once, and the top ten carry about 4.3%. Sequenced: whole blood. The receptors were gathered from an adult who was a healthcare worker with PCR-confirmed SARS-CoV-2 infection or an uninfected control (not recorded which).

The chain employs TRBV4-3 and TRBJ2-1; possible D gene TRBD2, 6 bases. CDR1 and CDR2 (germline): LGHNA, YSLEER. The CDR3 is 17 residues long. V lost 0 bases, J lost 3 bases, and 15 bases lay in between. This CDR3 is CASSQEYRGTHYNEQFF. Here the CDR3 DNA reads TGCGCCAGCAGCCAAGAGTATCGCGGGACCCACTACAATGAGCAGTTCTTC.

The sample holds a few counts of this clonotype. CDR3 in amino acids: CASTSSGGNYNEQFF. CDR3 DNA sequence: TGTGCCAGCACCTCTAGCGGGGGGAACTACAATGAGCAGTTCTTC. The chain couples TRBV6-2 or TRBV6-3 to TRBJ2-1; 11 bases are shared with TRBD2. The trim removed 7 bases at V and 3 bases at J, leaving 5 bases unmatched. The CDR3 is 15 amino acids. In germline, CDR1 is MNHEY, CDR2 SVGEGT.

The chain recombines TRBV5-1 with TRBJ2-3; D is ambiguous. Trimming took 0 bases from V and 2 from J, leaving 10 bases between them. The V gene's germline CDR1 is SGHRS and CDR2 YFSETQ. This CDR3 region has 15 residues. The CDR3 DNA reads TGCGCCAGCAGCTTGGAGGCAGTTCACACAGATACGCAGTATTTT. Translated, it gives CASSLEAVHTDTQYF. Supplemented by reference TRBV5-1 and TRBJ2-3, the full variable domain reads KAGVTQTPRYLIKTRGQQVTLSCSPISGHRSVSWYQQTPGQGLQFLFEYFSETQRNKGNFPGRFSGRQFSNSRSEMNVSTLELGDSALYLCASSLEAVHTDTQYFGPGTRLTVL.

This clonotype showed up many times. The chain has TRBV29-1 and TRBJ2-7; 7 nucleotides match TRBD2. The V gene's germline CDR1 is SQVTM and CDR2 ANQGSEA. Trimming cost V 0 bases and J 4 bases; bases outside gene matches: 9. The CDR3 is 15 amino acids. The CDR3 protein is CSVEDDGTTRYEQYF. The CDR3 region has the DNA TGCAGCGTTGAAGATGACGGGACTACCAGGTACGAGCAGTACTTC.

In the case of this clonotype: A much larger clonotype is one base distant, so this may be a read error. Because the CDR3 is missing its conserved closing phenylalanine or tryptophan, this is likely a read error. The gene calls are TRBV20-1 and TRBJ2-3, with 7 bases lining up with TRBD1. The junction had 7 bases not matched to a gene; V was cut back by 2 bases and J by 2 bases. Germline V gives CDR1 DFQATT, CDR2 SNEGSKA (reference sequence). The CDR3 has 15 amino acids. CDR3 residues: CSARPPGGDTDTQYY. The CDR3 coding sequence is TGCAGTGCTAGACCCCCAGGGGGTGACACAGATACGCAGTATTAT.

This clonotype has a count of ten or more. J is TRBJ1-6 and V is TRBV7-9, with 8 bases identical to TRBD1. The J segment lost 7 bases and the V segment lost 4 bases, leaving 6 bases of the junction unmatched. The CDR3 runs to 15 residues. The germline CDR1 and CDR2 sequences are SEHNR and FQNEAQ (reference sequence). The CDR3 protein is CASSSGGTGNSPLHF. In DNA, the CDR3 is TGTGCCAGCAGCTCAGGGGGGACAGGAAATTCACCCCTCCACTTT.

This clonotype has a count of ten or more. This rearrangement joins TRBV29-1 to TRBJ2-7; 8 nucleotides match TRBD1. The J segment lost 3 bases and the V segment lost 4 bases, leaving 23 bases of the junction unmatched. The CDR3 totals 19 residues. Germline values: CDR1 SQVTM, CDR2 ANQGSEA. The CDR3 loop reads CSVVQLRDRTIRADYEQYF. For the CDR3, the DNA is TGCAGCGTTGTTCAGCTGCGGGACAGGACTATTAGGGCGGACTACGAGCAGTACTTC.

This clonotype occurred a few times. The rearrangement links TRBV12-3 or TRBV12-4 to TRBJ2-7; TRBD2 might be the D (5 bases). This CDR3 contains 14 residues. V was pared by 5 bases and J by 3 bases, with 14 bases between. DNA of the CDR3: TGTGCCAGCAGTCCCACGCGGGCCTACTACGAGCAGTACTTC. Its protein is CASSPTRAYYEQYF.

The chain couples TRBV2 to TRBJ2-5; 7 bases align to TRBD1. Germline V gene data show CDR1 as SNHLY and CDR2 as FYNNEI. This CDR3 has 15 residues. V dropped 3 bases and J dropped 5; count of bases not matched to a gene: 9. The CDR3 loop is CASSDVTGDRETQYF. CDR3 nucleotide sequence: TGTGCCAGCAGTGATGTCACAGGGGATAGGGAGACCCAGTACTTC.

This clonotype was recorded a few times. The CDR3 loop reads CASSQDGGAGQPQHF. The CDR3 DNA reads as TGTGCCAGCAGCCAAGATGGAGGGGCTGGTCAGCCCCAGCATTTT. This chain connects TRBV4-2 to TRBJ1-5; maybe TRBD1 (5 bases). The CDR3 extends over 15 amino acids. V was clipped by 0 bases and J by 6 bases, with 12 bases between them. The germline V gene encodes CDR1 LGHNA and CDR2 YNFKEQ.

CDR3 DNA sequence: TGCAGTGCTAGAGATCGGGCAGCATACGAGCAGTACTTC. It codes for CSARDRAAYEQYF. This rearrangement joins TRBV20-1 to TRBJ2-7; D is uncertain. The CDR3 contains 13 residues. V gave up 0 bases and J gave up 4 bases, with 10 bases separating them. Germline V gives CDR1 DFQATT, CDR2 SNEGSKA (reference sequence).

This clonotype was observed many times. CDR3 in DNA: TGCGCCAGCAGGTGGACAGATGACTACGAGCAGTACTTC. Its translation is CASRWTDDYEQYF. This rearrangement joins TRBV5-1 to TRBJ2-7; TRBD1 might be the D (6 bases). Germline lookup yields CDR1 SGHRS and CDR2 YFSETQ. V lost 5 bases and J 3 bases, leaving 12 bases between the germline ends. The CDR3 runs to 13 residues.

Concerning this clonotype: The junction differs from germline at one of its ends, possibly a read error. The genes are TRBV7-7 and TRBJ2-1; the D is unclear. This CDR3 contains 14 residues. The germline gives CDR1 SSHAT, CDR2 FNYEAQ (reference sequence). The CDR3 sequence is CASSLVGSGNEQFF. The CDR3 nucleotides read TGTGCTAGCAGCTTAGTCGGCAGTGGGAATGAGCAGTTCTTC.

This clonotype was counted at least ten times. The rearrangement uses TRBV10-2 and TRBJ1-5; D remains ambiguous. This CDR3 has 12 residues. The V end was cut by 2 bases, the J end by 4 bases, with 3 bases between. The V gene's germline CDR1 is WSHSY and CDR2 SAAADI. The CDR3 loop reads CASSEGNQPQHF. In nucleotides, the CDR3 is TGCGCCAGCAGTGAGGGAAATCAGCCCCAGCATTTT.

This clonotype was detected a few times. V is TRBV7-9 and J is TRBJ2-2, with D perhaps assigned TRBD1 or TRBD2 (5 bases each). The CDR3 is 13 residues long. The germline gives CDR1 SEHNR, CDR2 FQNEAQ (reference sequence). V was trimmed by 8 bases and J by 1 base, leaving 8 bases between them. CDR3 nucleotide sequence: TGTGCCAGCCCGGGGCAGAACACCGGGGAGCTGTTTTTT. Protein: CASPGQNTGELFF. Variable domain in full (rest from reference TRBV7-9 and TRBJ2-2): DTGVSQNPRHKITKRGQNVTFRCDPISEHNRLYWYRQTLGQGPEFLTYFQNEAQLEKSRLLSDRFSAERPKGSFSTLEIQRTEQGDSAMYLCASPGQNTGELFFGEGSRLTVL.

This clonotype was counted many times. V gene TRBV5-8 combines with J gene TRBJ1-1, with a tentative D call TRBD1 (5 bases). This CDR3 comprises 15 residues. Germline-derived CDR1 and CDR2 are SGHTS and YDEGEE. V gave up 4 bases and J gave up 5 bases, with 18 bases separating them. The CDR3 DNA reads TGTGCCAGCAGCCAATGGGGGGGAATGGAGACTGAAGCTTTCTTT. Its translation: CASSQWGGMETEAFF. The variable domain in full, completed from reference TRBV5-8 and TRBJ1-1, reads EAGVTQSPTHLIKTRGQQATLRCSPISGHTSVYWYQQALGLGLQFLLWYDEGEERNRGNFPPRFSGRQFPNYSSELNVNALELEDSALYLCASSQWGGMETEAFFGQGTRLTVV.

This clonotype appeared a few times. CDR3 region: CASSLGVVGRPAETQYF. CDR3 DNA: TGTGCCAGCAGCTTAGGGGTTGTAGGGAGGCCCGCGGAGACCCAGTACTTC. The chain recombines TRBV7-8 with TRBJ2-5; D is possibly TRBD2 (6 bases). Per germline, CDR1 SGHVS and CDR2 FQNEAQ. Trimming removed 1 base at V and 5 bases at J, with 20 bases between. This CDR3 region has 17 residues.

This clonotype was detected a few times. The chain has TRBV6-2 or TRBV6-3 and TRBJ1-5; D remains unclear. V gave up 2 bases and J gave up 0 bases, with 11 bases separating them. From germline, CDR1 is MNHEY and CDR2 SVGEGT. This CDR3 has 16 residues. CDR3 residues: CASSYVRPHSNQPQHF. In DNA form, the CDR3 reads TGTGCCAGCAGTTACGTTCGCCCCCATAGCAATCAGCCCCAGCATTTT.

The table lists this clonotype with a few counts. V gene TRBV12-3 or TRBV12-4 combines with J gene TRBJ2-3, with 9 bases identical to TRBD1. V was pared by 5 bases and J by 3 bases, with 3 bases of the junction left unmatched. The CDR3 spans 14 residues. Here the CDR3 DNA reads TGTGCCAGCAGTCCGACAGGGGGAACAGATACGCAGTATTTT. Its translation is CASSPTGGTDTQYF.

This clonotype has at least ten counts. The gene calls are TRBV10-3 and TRBJ1-6, with TRBD1 as a possible D gene (6 bases). CDR1 and CDR2 from the germline V gene are ENHRY and SYGVKD. V was pared by 3 bases and J by 4 bases, with 7 bases between. The CDR3 spans 14 residues. The CDR3 DNA sequence: TGTGCCATCAGTGAAGGACAGTATAATTCACCCCTCCACTTT. Its translation: CAISEGQYNSPLHF.

The table lists this clonotype with a few counts. This rearrangement joins TRBV7-2 to TRBJ1-6; TRBD1 aligns across 7 bases. The CDR3 is made up of 13 amino acids. Losses at the gene ends were 2 bases for V and 10 bases for J; bases not matched to a gene: 2. Per germline, CDR1 SGHTA and CDR2 FQGNSA. In DNA, the CDR3 is TGTGCCAGCAGCTTAACAGGGGAATCACCCCTCCACTTT. Its protein is CASSLTGESPLHF.